A selection of T cell receptor beta chains follows, all from one sample in a study of T cell responses to AZD1222 COVID-19 vaccine. Method: immunoSEQ multiplex PCR; TCRdb's copy keeps in-frame clones and lacks some. The repertoire holds about 140,000 clones, with around four fifths as singletons. The sample was peripheral blood, taken on day 0 of AZD1222 vaccination. The receptors originated from an adult in good health. The CDR3 runs from the conserved cysteine through the conserved F or W. Each record gives: J gene, V gene, clone size, D gene, CDR3 protein, CDR3 DNA. D genes are given only for firm matches. Clone size is given for some rows only: seen once, a few or many times, or a class if the clone is expanded.

J: TRBJ2-5; V: TRBV9; size: NA; D: NA; CDR3: CASSVGGATETQYF; DNA: TGTGCCAGCAGCGTAGGGGGGGCTACGGAGACCCAGTACTTC
J: TRBJ1-1; V: TRBV12-3/TRBV12-4; size: NA; D: TRBD1; CDR3: CASSLRQGNEAFF; DNA: TGTGCCAGCAGTTTACGACAGGGTAATGAAGCTTTCTTT
J: TRBJ2-1; V: TRBV3-1/TRBV3-2; size: few; D: NA; CDR3: CASSQTSVYNEQFF; DNA: TGTGCCAGCAGCCAAACCTCAGTTTACAATGAGCAGTTCTTC
J: TRBJ1-4; V: TRBV4-1; size: NA; D: TRBD1; CDR3: CASSPTTGGGILEKLFF; DNA: TGCGCCAGCAGCCCGACTACAGGGGGCGGTATCCTTGAAAAACTGTTTTTT
J: TRBJ1-5; V: TRBV30; size: once; D: NA; CDR3: CAWNRETRQPQHF; DNA: TGTGCCTGGAATAGGGAGACGAGGCAGCCCCAGCATTTT
J: TRBJ1-6; V: TRBV30; size: NA; D: NA; CDR3: CAWTLRGAPNSPLHF; DNA: TGTGCCTGGACCCTGAGGGGGGCGCCGAATTCACCCCTCCACTTT
J: TRBJ1-3; V: TRBV10-3; size: NA; D: NA; CDR3: CAISDQGTGNTIYF; DNA: TGTGCCATCAGTGACCAAGGGACGGGAAACACCATATATTTT
J: TRBJ1-6; V: TRBV11-2; size: NA; D: NA; CDR3: CASSLASWGGSYNSPLHF; DNA: TGTGCCAGCAGCTTAGCATCTTGGGGAGGGAGCTATAATTCACCCCTCCACTTT
J: TRBJ2-7; V: TRBV30; size: medium-sized; D: NA; CDR3: CAGRDGPELSYEQYF; DNA: TGTGCCGGAAGAGACGGACCAGAACTCTCCTACGAGCAGTACTTC
J: TRBJ1-1; V: TRBV6-6; size: NA; D: NA; CDR3: CASKRGVMNTEAFF; DNA: TGTGCCAGCAAACGAGGGGTGATGAACACTGAAGCTTTCTTT
J: TRBJ2-1; V: TRBV3-1/TRBV3-2; size: NA; D: TRBD1; CDR3: CASSLQDDRASYNEQFF; DNA: TGTGCCAGCAGCCTCCAGGACGACAGGGCCTCCTACAATGAGCAGTTCTTC
J: TRBJ1-2; V: TRBV28; size: NA; D: TRBD1; CDR3: CASSTGGPIYGYTF; DNA: TGTGCCAGCAGCACAGGGGGCCCTATTTATGGCTACACCTTC
J: TRBJ2-5; V: TRBV13; size: NA; D: NA; CDR3: CASSLAYQETQYF; DNA: TGTGCCAGCAGCTTAGCTTACCAAGAGACCCAGTACTTC
J: TRBJ1-3; V: TRBV14; size: NA; D: NA; CDR3: CASSQEKSSGNTIYF; DNA: TGTGCCAGCAGCCAAGAGAAGTCCTCTGGAAACACCATATATTTT
J: TRBJ1-4; V: TRBV7-6; size: NA; D: TRBD1; CDR3: CASSPTGAINEKLFF; DNA: TGTGCCAGCAGCCCTACAGGGGCTATTAATGAAAAACTGTTTTTT
J: TRBJ2-1; V: TRBV28; size: NA; D: NA; CDR3: CASSSPSGKGAYNEQFF; DNA: TGTGCCAGCAGTTCCCCCTCAGGGAAAGGTGCCTACAATGAGCAGTTCTTC
J: TRBJ1-3; V: TRBV3-1/TRBV3-2; size: NA; D: NA; CDR3: CASSQGWVTGNTIYF; DNA: TGTGCCAGCAGCCAAGGGTGGGTCACCGGAAACACCATATATTTT
J: TRBJ1-1; V: TRBV19; size: once; D: NA; CDR3: CASSIKGIHPLEAFF; DNA: TGTGCCAGTAGTATAAAAGGGATCCACCCGCTTGAAGCTTTCTTT
J: TRBJ1-1; V: TRBV6-1; size: once; D: NA; CDR3: CASSDHRATEAFF; DNA: TGTGCCAGCAGTGACCACAGGGCGACTGAAGCTTTCTTT
J: TRBJ1-4; V: TRBV18; size: NA; D: TRBD1; CDR3: CASSGDRSGTEKLFF; DNA: TGTGCCAGCTCAGGGGACAGATCGGGTACTGAAAAACTGTTTTTT
J: TRBJ1-5; V: TRBV30; size: NA; D: NA; CDR3: CAWSLRLGNQPQHF; DNA: TGTGCCTGGAGCCTGAGGCTAGGCAATCAGCCCCAGCATTTT
J: TRBJ1-2; V: TRBV2; size: NA; D: NA; CDR3: CASTQGRVDYGYTF; DNA: TGTGCCAGCACCCAGGGCCGGGTGGACTATGGCTACACCTTC
J: TRBJ1-1; V: TRBV9; size: NA; D: NA; CDR3: CASSSRDTEAFF; DNA: TGTGCCAGCAGCTCACGGGATACTGAAGCTTTCTTT
J: TRBJ1-6; V: TRBV28; size: NA; D: TRBD1; CDR3: CASSFSPLRDRLGSPLHF; DNA: TGTGCCAGCAGTTTTTCTCCCCTCCGGGACAGGTTGGGTTCACCCCTCCACTTT